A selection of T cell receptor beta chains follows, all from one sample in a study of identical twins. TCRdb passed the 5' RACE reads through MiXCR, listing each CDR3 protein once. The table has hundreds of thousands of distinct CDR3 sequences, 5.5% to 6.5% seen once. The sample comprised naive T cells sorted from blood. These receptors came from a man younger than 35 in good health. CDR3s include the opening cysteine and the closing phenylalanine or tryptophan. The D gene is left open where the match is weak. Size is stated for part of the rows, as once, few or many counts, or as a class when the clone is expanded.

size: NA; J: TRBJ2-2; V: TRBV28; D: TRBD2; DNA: TGTGCCAGCAGTTCCGGGACTAGCGGGAGTCACACCGGGGAGCTGTTTTTT; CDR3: CASSSGTSGSHTGELFF
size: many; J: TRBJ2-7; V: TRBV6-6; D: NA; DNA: TGTGCCAGCATGCGTGGGGGCTCCTACGAGCAGTACTTC; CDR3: CASMRGGSYEQYF
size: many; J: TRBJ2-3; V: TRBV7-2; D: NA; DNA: TGTGCCAGCAGCCAACAGAAGTCAGATACGCAGTATTTT; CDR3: CASSQQKSDTQYF
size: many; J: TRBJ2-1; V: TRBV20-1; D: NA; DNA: TGCAGTGCTAGAGACAGGGACTCTAACAATGAGCAGTTCTTC; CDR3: CSARDRDSNNEQFF
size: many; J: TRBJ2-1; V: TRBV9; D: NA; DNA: TGTGCCAGCAGCCAAAGGGGTTCTAGCGACTCCGCCAATGAGCAGTTCTTC; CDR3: CASSQRGSSDSANEQFF
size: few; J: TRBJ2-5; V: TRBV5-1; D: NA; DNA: TGCGCCAGCAGCTGGAGGTTGGGCGAGACCCAGTACTTC; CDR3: CASSWRLGETQYF
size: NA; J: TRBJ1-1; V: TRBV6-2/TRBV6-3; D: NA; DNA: TGTGCCAGCAGTTACTCGTGGGGCCCCGGCACTGAAGCTTTCTTT; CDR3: CASSYSWGPGTEAFF
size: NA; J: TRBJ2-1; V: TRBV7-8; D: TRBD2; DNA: TGTGCCAGTAATGGAGGGGCTAGCGGGAGGGCCAGGCAGTTCTTC; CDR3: CASNGGASGRARQFF
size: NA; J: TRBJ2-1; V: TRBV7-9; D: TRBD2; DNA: TGTGCCAGTAAGACTAGCACCTCCTACAATGAGCAGTTCTTC; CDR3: CASKTSTSYNEQFF
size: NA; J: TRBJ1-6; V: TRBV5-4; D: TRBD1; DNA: TGTGCCAGCAGCTTGGAAGAGGGGGCCGCCTATAATTCACCCCTCCACTTT; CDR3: CASSLEEGAAYNSPLHF
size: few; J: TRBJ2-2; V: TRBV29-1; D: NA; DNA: TGCAGCGTCCCCCGAGACACCGGGGAGCTGTTTTTT; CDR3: CSVPRDTGELFF
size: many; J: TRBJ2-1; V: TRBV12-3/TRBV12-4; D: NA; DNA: TGTGCCAGCAGTTTCGGGGAAGTTGGGTCAGGTGAGCAGTTCTTC; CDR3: CASSFGEVGSGEQFF
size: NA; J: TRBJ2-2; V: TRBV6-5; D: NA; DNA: TGTGCCAGCAGTTACGACAGTGCTTTCGCCGGGGAGCTGTTTTTT; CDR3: CASSYDSAFAGELFF
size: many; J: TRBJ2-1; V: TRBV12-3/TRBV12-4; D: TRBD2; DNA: TGTGCCAGCAGGGGGGGGCTAGCGGGGGGTGATGAGCAGTTCTTC; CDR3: CASRGGLAGGDEQFF
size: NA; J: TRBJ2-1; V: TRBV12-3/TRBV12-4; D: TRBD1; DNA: TGTGCCAGCAGAATGGTAGGGACAGGGGACCATGAGCAGTTCTTC; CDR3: CASRMVGTGDHEQFF
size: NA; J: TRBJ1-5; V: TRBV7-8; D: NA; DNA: TGTGCCAGCAGTTCAACCACAGGTGCTATTAGCAATCAGCCCCAGCATTTT; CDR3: CASSSTTGAISNQPQHF
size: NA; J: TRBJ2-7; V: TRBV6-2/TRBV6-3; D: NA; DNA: TGTGCCAGCACCCTAAGGGGCACCAGGGAGACCTACGAGCAGTACTTC; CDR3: CASTLRGTRETYEQYF
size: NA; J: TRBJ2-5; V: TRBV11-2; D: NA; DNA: TGTGCCAGCAGCCTATCCCCCCGGCAGGGCGAGACCCAGTACTTC; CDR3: CASSLSPRQGETQYF
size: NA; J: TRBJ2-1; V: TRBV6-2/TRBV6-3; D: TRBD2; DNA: TGTGCCAGCAGCCGGGGGGGGCTAGGCAATGAGCAGTTCTTC; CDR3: CASSRGGLGNEQFF
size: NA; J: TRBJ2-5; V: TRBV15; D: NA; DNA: TGTGCCACCAGCAGTAGAGGGGGGATAGAGACCCAGTACTTC; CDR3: CATSSRGGIETQYF
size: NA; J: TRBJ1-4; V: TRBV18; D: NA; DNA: TGTGCCAGCTCACCCCTGAACACAGTTGCTAATGAAAAACTGTTTTTT; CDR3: CASSPLNTVANEKLFF
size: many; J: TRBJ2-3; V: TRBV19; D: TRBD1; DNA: TGTGCCAGTAGTATCAACAGGGGAATAGATACGCAGTATTTT; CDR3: CASSINRGIDTQYF
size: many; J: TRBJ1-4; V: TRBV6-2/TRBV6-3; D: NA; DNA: TGTGCCAGCAGCTTACTCGACAGACGACATGAAAAACTGTTTTTT; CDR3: CASSLLDRRHEKLFF
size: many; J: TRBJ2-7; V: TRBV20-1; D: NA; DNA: TGCAGTGCTAGAGTTTGGCGCACAAGCTCCTACGAGCAGTACTTC; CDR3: CSARVWRTSSYEQYF
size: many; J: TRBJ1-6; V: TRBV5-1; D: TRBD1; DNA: TGCGCCAGCAGCTTGGCGGGACAGCCTGGTACTTCACCCCTCCACTTT; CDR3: CASSLAGQPGTSPLHF
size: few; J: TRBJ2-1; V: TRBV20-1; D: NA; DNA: TGCAGTGCTAGAGTTATAGCGCGAGCAAACAATGAGCAGTTCTTC; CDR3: CSARVIARANNEQFF
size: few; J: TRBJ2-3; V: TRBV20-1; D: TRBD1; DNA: TGCAGTGCTAGTGGAAACAGGGGAGAGACAGATACGCAGTATTTT; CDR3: CSASGNRGETDTQYF
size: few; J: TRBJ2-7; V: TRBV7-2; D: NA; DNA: TGTGCCAGCACCGATGAGCACGGTTCCTACGAGCAGTACTTC; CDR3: CASTDEHGSYEQYF
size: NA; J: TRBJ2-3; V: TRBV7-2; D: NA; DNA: TGTGCCAGCAGCTTGGGGAGCTTGGGTGGACTGGAGCGGTATTTT; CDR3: CASSLGSLGGLERYF
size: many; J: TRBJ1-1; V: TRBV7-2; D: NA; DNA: TGTGCCAGCAGCTTGATCCGGGTTGACACTGAAGCTTTCTTT; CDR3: CASSLIRVDTEAFF
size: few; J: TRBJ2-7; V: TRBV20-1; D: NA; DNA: TGCAGTGCTACGACGAGCTGGACAGCATCTTACGAGCAGTACTTC; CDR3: CSATTSWTASYEQYF
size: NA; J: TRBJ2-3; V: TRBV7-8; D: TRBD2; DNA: TGTGCCAGCAGCTTAGGATCCCCGGGAGGGGCAGATACGCAGTATTTT; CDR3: CASSLGSPGGADTQYF
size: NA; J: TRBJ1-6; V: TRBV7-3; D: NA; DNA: TGTGCCAGCAGCTTAACGCCCAGGATTAATTCACCCCTCCACTTT; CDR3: CASSLTPRINSPLHF
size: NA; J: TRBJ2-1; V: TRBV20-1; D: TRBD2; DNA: TGCAGTGCTAGAGCCGGGACTAGCGGGACGGATGAGCAGTTCTTC; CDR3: CSARAGTSGTDEQFF
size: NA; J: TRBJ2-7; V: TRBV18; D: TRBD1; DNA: TGTGCCAGCTCACCAGCAGGGGGTGGCGAGCAGTACTTC; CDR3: CASSPAGGGEQYF
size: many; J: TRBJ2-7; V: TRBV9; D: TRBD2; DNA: TGTGCCAGCAGCCCTAGCGGGAGGGTGTCCGAGCAGTACTTC; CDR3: CASSPSGRVSEQYF
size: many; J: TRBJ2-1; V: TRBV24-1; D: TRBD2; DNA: TGTGCCACCAGTGATAAGCGAGCGGGAGTCAGGAATGAGCAGTTCTTC; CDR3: CATSDKRAGVRNEQFF
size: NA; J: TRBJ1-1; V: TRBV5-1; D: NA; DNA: TGCGCCAGCAGCGGGGAGGGACTCGTAGGCACTGAAGCTTTCTTT; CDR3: CASSGEGLVGTEAFF
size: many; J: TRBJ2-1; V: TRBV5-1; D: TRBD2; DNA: TGCGCCAGCAGCTGGACTAGCGGAACTGAGCAGTTCTTC; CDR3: CASSWTSGTEQFF
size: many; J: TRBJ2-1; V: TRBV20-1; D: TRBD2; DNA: TGCAGTGTGACTAGCGGGAATCGGAATGAGCAGTTCTTC; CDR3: CSVTSGNRNEQFF
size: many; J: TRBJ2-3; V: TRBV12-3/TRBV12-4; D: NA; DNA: TGTGCCAGCAGTGGCCGGGACCAACGGACAGATACGCAGTATTTT; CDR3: CASSGRDQRTDTQYF
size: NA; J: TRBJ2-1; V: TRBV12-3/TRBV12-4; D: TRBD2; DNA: TGTGCCAGCAACCTAGCGGGGACGGGTTACAATGAGCAGTTCTTC; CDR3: CASNLAGTGYNEQFF
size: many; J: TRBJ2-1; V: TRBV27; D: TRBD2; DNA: TGTGCCAGCAGTGCCACTAGCGGCTATGAGCAGTTCTTC; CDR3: CASSATSGYEQFF
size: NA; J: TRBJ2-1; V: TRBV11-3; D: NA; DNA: TGTGCCAGCAGCTTAATCTATGCGGGGTATGAGCAGTTCTTC; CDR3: CASSLIYAGYEQFF
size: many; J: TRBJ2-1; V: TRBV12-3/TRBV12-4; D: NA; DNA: TGTGCCAGCAGTTTACGGGGAAACAATGAGCGGCAGTTCTTC; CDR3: CASSLRGNNERQFF
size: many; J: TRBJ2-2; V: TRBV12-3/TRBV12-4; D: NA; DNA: TGTGCCAGCAGTCCTCTGATGGCTAGCTTTGGCGGGGAGCTGTTTTTT; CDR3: CASSPLMASFGGELFF
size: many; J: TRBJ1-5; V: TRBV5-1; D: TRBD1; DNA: TGCGCCAGCAGCGTAGGGACAGGGACCCAGCCCCAGCATTTT; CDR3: CASSVGTGTQPQHF
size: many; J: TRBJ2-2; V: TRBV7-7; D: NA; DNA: TGTGCCAGCAGCCCCGAGACAGCCACCGGGGAGCTGTTTTTT; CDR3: CASSPETATGELFF
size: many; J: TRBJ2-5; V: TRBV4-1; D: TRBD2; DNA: TGCGCCAGCAGCTCCTCGAGTAGCGGGAGGTACGCGGAGACCCAGTACTTC; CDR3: CASSSSSSGRYAETQYF
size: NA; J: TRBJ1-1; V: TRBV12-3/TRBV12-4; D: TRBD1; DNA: TGTGCCAGCAGCCTAAATTCCAACAGGGGCCCTAACACTGAAGCTTTCTTT; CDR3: CASSLNSNRGPNTEAFF
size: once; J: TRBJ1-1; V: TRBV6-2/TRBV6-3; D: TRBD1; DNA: TGTGCCAGCAGTTCCCAGGGGGTGGAGGGCACTGAAGCTTTCTTT; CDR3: CASSSQGVEGTEAFF
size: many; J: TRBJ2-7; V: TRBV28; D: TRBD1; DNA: TGTGCCAGCAGTTTATTCGGACAGGGGGGACACGAGCAGTACTTC; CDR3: CASSLFGQGGHEQYF
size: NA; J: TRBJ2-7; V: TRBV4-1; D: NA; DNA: TGCGCCAGCAGCCAAGTCGGGGGCGTTCGCTACGAGCAGTACTTC; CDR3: CASSQVGGVRYEQYF
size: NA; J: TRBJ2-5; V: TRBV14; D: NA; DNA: TGTGCCAGCAGCCAAGATCTTGCGGTGGAGACCCAGTACTTC; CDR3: CASSQDLAVETQYF
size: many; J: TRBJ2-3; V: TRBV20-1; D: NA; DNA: TGCAGTGCTAGACCCGCACGGGACACCAGCACAGATACGCAGTATTTT; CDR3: CSARPARDTSTDTQYF
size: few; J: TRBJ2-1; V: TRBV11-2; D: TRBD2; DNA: TGTGCCAGCAGCTATAGCGGGTACTCCTACAATGAGCAGTTCTTC; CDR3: CASSYSGYSYNEQFF
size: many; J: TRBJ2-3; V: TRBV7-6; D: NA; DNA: TGTGCCAGCAGCCACATGGGCGGGTCGGGATATTTT; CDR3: CASSHMGGSGYF
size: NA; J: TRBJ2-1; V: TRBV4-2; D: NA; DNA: TGTGCCAGCAGCCAAGAAGTCGGAAACAATGAGCAGTTCTTC; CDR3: CASSQEVGNNEQFF
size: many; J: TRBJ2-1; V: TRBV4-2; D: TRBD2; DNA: TGTGCCAGCAGCCAGGGAAGCCGTTTAACGGGAGGGAAATTGAGTGAGCAGTTCTTC; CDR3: CASSQGSRLTGGKLSEQFF